The rows below give T cell receptor beta chains drawn from one sample of a study of T-cell reconstitution after alpha-beta-depleted transplantation in children. From the PCR reads, TCRdb called clonotypes with MiXCR, one entry per CDR3 protein. The sample yields 610,000 or so distinct CDR3 sequences, 25% to 30% seen once. Material: PBMCs, obtained before TCRalphabeta/CD19-depleted stem cell transplant. These receptor sequences come from a boy under two years old with Wiskott-Aldrich syndrome, due to receive a stem cell transplant. CDR3s include the opening cysteine and the closing phenylalanine or tryptophan. The order of the fields is clone size, D gene, J gene, V gene, CDR3 protein, CDR3 DNA. A D gene is named only where the DNA matches it firmly. Size values are once, few and many counts, or a class for expanded clones, and some rows have none.

NA,NA,TRBJ2-4,TRBV28,CASSPSGVAKNIQYF,TGTGCCAGCAGCCCATCCGGGGTAGCCAAAAACATTCAGTACTTC
NA,TRBD2,TRBJ2-1,TRBV2,CASSEVTSGYYNEQFF,TGTGCCAGCAGTGAGGTTACTAGCGGGTACTACAATGAGCAGTTCTTC
few,NA,TRBJ1-3,TRBV6-1,CASSEFGGLGNTIYF,TGTGCCAGCAGTGAGTTCGGGGGGCTTGGAAACACCATATATTTT
few,NA,TRBJ2-1,TRBV7-9,CASSWALSYNEQFF,TGTGCCAGCTCCTGGGCGCTGTCCTACAATGAGCAGTTCTTC
NA,NA,TRBJ2-3,TRBV7-7,CASSLTHSPFTDTQYF,TGTGCCAGCAGCTTAACGCACAGTCCCTTCACAGATACGCAGTATTTT
few,NA,TRBJ2-3,TRBV7-9,CASTRSRGTDTQYF,TGTGCCAGCACCCGTAGTCGGGGAACAGATACGCAGTATTTT
few,NA,TRBJ2-7,TRBV9,CASSVAGEGYEQYF,TGTGCCAGCAGCGTAGCGGGGGAAGGCTACGAGCAGTACTTC
NA,NA,TRBJ1-5,TRBV4-1,CASSQAPLESPNQPQHF,TGCGCCAGCAGCCAAGCCCCTTTGGAGAGCCCCAATCAGCCCCAGCATTTT
NA,NA,TRBJ1-5,TRBV20-1,CSARAIYSNQPQHF,TGCAGTGCTAGGGCGATTTATAGCAATCAGCCCCAGCATTTT
few,TRBD2,TRBJ2-3,TRBV7-2,CASSSRTSERDTQYF,TGTGCCAGCAGCTCCAGGACTAGCGAAAGAGATACGCAGTATTTT
NA,NA,TRBJ1-1,TRBV19,CASSMSRWETEAFF,TGTGCCAGTAGTATGAGCAGGTGGGAAACTGAAGCTTTCTTT
NA,NA,TRBJ2-7,TRBV7-8,CASSSPGVGEQYF,TGTGCCAGCAGCTCCCCGGGAGTTGGCGAGCAGTACTTC
NA,TRBD2,TRBJ2-5,TRBV5-1,CASNVAGEWSGETQYF,TGCGCCAGCAACGTAGCGGGAGAATGGAGCGGGGAGACCCAGTACTTC
few,NA,TRBJ1-1,TRBV28,CASSFNFRPRLYTEAFF,TGTGCCAGCAGTTTCAACTTTCGACCGAGACTCTACACTGAAGCTTTCTTT
few,TRBD2,TRBJ2-1,TRBV28,CASSATKLAGVGNEQFF,TGTGCCAGCAGCGCGACCAAGCTAGCGGGAGTTGGAAATGAGCAGTTCTTC
NA,TRBD2,TRBJ2-2,TRBV12-3/TRBV12-4,CASSSGRAGGELFF,TGTGCCAGCAGTAGCGGGAGGGCTGGCGGGGAGCTGTTTTTT
NA,TRBD2,TRBJ2-5,TRBV6-1,CASNSVGAGGRETQYF,TGTGCCAGCAACTCGGTTGGAGCGGGAGGCCGGGAGACCCAGTACTTC
NA,NA,TRBJ1-2,TRBV3-1,CASSRFLAGSDTF,TGTGCCAGCAGCCGCTTCTTAGCAGGAAGCGACACCTTC
NA,TRBD1,TRBJ2-5,TRBV12-3/TRBV12-4,CASSDDRTGVGTQYF,TGTGCCAGCAGCGACGATAGGACAGGGGTAGGGACCCAGTACTTC
NA,NA,TRBJ2-7,TRBV4-1,CASSQERVVREPYEQYF,TGCGCCAGCAGCCAAGAACGGGTTGTTAGGGAACCCTACGAGCAGTACTTC
few,TRBD2,TRBJ2-1,TRBV4-2,CASSQDTSGDNEQFF,TGTGCCAGCAGCCAAGATACTAGCGGTGACAATGAGCAGTTCTTC
few,TRBD1,TRBJ2-7,TRBV7-2,CASSLGGQGAYEQYF,TGTGCCAGCAGCTTAGGAGGACAGGGGGCGTACGAGCAGTACTTC
NA,NA,TRBJ2-1,TRBV7-8,CASSLFGGVEFVDEQFF,TGTGCCAGCAGCTTATTTGGGGGAGTTGAGTTCGTAGATGAGCAGTTCTTC
NA,NA,TRBJ2-3,TRBV12-3/TRBV12-4,CASSLNSGNTDTQYF,TGTGCCAGCAGTCTTAATAGCGGCAACACAGATACGCAGTATTTT
few,TRBD2,TRBJ2-7,TRBV5-1,CASSLGISGSKYF,TGCGCCAGCAGCTTGGGAATTAGCGGGAGTAAGTACTTC
NA,TRBD2,TRBJ2-1,TRBV5-1,CASSSGTSGVISYNEQFF,TGCGCCAGCAGCTCCGGGACTAGCGGGGTTATCTCCTACAATGAGCAGTTCTTC
NA,NA,TRBJ1-1,TRBV12-3/TRBV12-4,CASSPLGGRGNTEAFF,TGTGCCAGCAGTCCCCTGGGAGGGCGCGGGAACACTGAAGCTTTCTTT
few,TRBD1,TRBJ1-1,TRBV30,CAWDRGSTEAFF,TGTGCCTGGGACAGGGGGAGCACTGAAGCTTTCTTT
NA,TRBD2,TRBJ2-5,TRBV2,CASSEGGLAGAETQYF,TGTGCCAGCAGTGAGGGAGGACTAGCGGGAGCGGAGACCCAGTACTTC
few,NA,TRBJ1-6,TRBV5-1,CASSLDGVGNSPLHF,TGCGCCAGCAGCTTGGACGGGGTAGGGAATTCACCCCTCCACTTT
NA,TRBD1,TRBJ2-3,TRBV24-1,CAIRETGEDTQYF,TGTGCCATCCGGGAGACAGGGGAAGATACGCAGTATTTT
few,TRBD1,TRBJ1-2,TRBV30,CAWSASTGFYYGYTF,TGTGCCTGGAGTGCTTCGACAGGGTTTTACTATGGCTACACCTTC
few,NA,TRBJ2-7,TRBV20-1,CSALDNSYEQYF,TGCAGTGCCTTAGACAACTCCTACGAGCAGTACTTC
NA,TRBD1,TRBJ1-1,TRBV5-1,CASSSLTGSMNTEAFF,TGCGCCAGCAGCTCTCTGACAGGGAGCATGAACACTGAAGCTTTCTTT
NA,NA,TRBJ2-1,TRBV7-2,CASSLRLVRHEQFF,TGTGCCAGCAGCCTGAGACTAGTTAGGCATGAGCAGTTCTTC